Following are 4 T cell receptor beta chains from one sample sequenced in a study of OX40 agonist ivuxolimab in advanced cancers. Measured with immunoSEQ multiplex PCR; TCRdb has only the in-frame clones, and not every one. Here the sample spans fewer than 20,000 clones, about 88% being singletons. The material sequenced was CD4+ or CD8+ T cells sorted from blood, taken in a trial of the OX40 agonist ivuxolimab. These receptors originate from an adult with an advanced solid tumor such as melanoma, head and neck, liver or kidney cancer.

This sequence joins TRBV7-9 and TRBJ2-2, with D possibly matching TRBD1 (6 bases). The V and J ends lost 4 bases and 7 bases respectively, with 13 bases between them. Germline lookup yields CDR1 SEHNR and CDR2 FQNEAQ (reference sequence). The CDR3 has 14 residues. CDR3 nucleotides: TGTGCCAGCAGCTACACAGGGTATGGCGGGGAGCTGTTTTTT. This codes for CASSYTGYGGELFF.

This chain links TRBV7-3 with TRBJ1-2, with TRBD1 matching 7 bases. The CDR3 runs to 13 residues. The V segment lost 5 bases and the J segment 7 bases; nucleotides outside the gene matches: 7. CDR1 SGHTA and CDR2 FQGTGA come from the germline V gene. The CDR3 loop is CASSANRGSGYTF. In nucleotides, the CDR3 is TGTGCCAGCAGCGCGAACAGGGGCTCTGGCTACACCTTC.

The V and J genes are TRBV28 and TRBJ1-2; 7 bases align to TRBD1. Trimming took 10 bases from V and 11 from J; bases not matched to a gene: 19. The CDR3 is 14 residues long. Germline-derived CDR1 and CDR2 are MDHEN and SYDVKM. This CDR3 is CATLAGTANLGYTF. In nucleotides, the CDR3 is TGTGCCACCCTCGCCGGGACAGCTAATCTTGGGTACACCTTC.

This clone came up once. The chain links TRBV9 to TRBJ2-5, with 10 positions matching TRBD2. The V segment lost 3 bases and the J segment 2 bases; nucleotides outside the gene matches: 7. Germline CDR1 and CDR2: SGDLS and YYNGEE. The CDR3 is 16 residues long. CDR3 in amino acids: CASSEASGSLQETQYF. The CDR3 DNA reads TGTGCCAGCAGCGAGGCTAGCGGGAGTTTGCAAGAGACCCAGTACTTC.